Shown below are 20 T cell receptor beta chains from a single sample sequenced in a study of blood T cell repertoires in COVID-19. The repertoire was sequenced with immunoSEQ multiplex PCR; TCRdb's copy has only in-frame clones and lacks some. The profile covers about 140,000 clones, with around 83% appearing a single time and approximately 8% taken by the ten largest. The specimen sequenced was peripheral blood. The receptors were gathered from a woman aged 55-70 years with acute or convalescent COVID-19.

The rearrangement joins TRBV5-1 to TRBJ1-2, with 7 bases that match TRBD1. The CDR3 consists of 16 residues. Trimming took 4 bases from V and 4 from J; bases not matched to a gene: 13. Germline assignment: CDR1 SGHRS and CDR2 YFSETQ. CDR3 sequence reads: CASSPAYRGGGYGYTF. The CDR3 DNA is TGCGCCAGCAGCCCGGCCTACAGGGGAGGAGGCTATGGCTACACCTTC.

The chain carries TRBV18 and TRBJ2-4; D possibly corresponds to TRBD2 (6 bases). V was cut by 3 bases and J by 0 bases, with 12 bases left in between. The germline V gene has CDR1 KGHSH and CDR2 LQKENI. This CDR3 has 16 amino acids. CDR3 residues: CASSPRLEGAKNIQYF. The DNA of the CDR3 is TGTGCCAGCTCACCTCGACTAGAAGGAGCCAAAAACATTCAGTACTTC. Full variable domain (remainder filled in from reference TRBV18 and TRBJ2-4): NAGVMQNPRHLVRRRGQEARLRCSPMKGHSHVYWYRQLPEEGLKFMVYLQKENIIDESGMPKERFSAEFPKEGPSILRIQQVVRGDSAAYFCASSPRLEGAKNIQYFGAGTRLSVL.

The V call is TRBV5-1, the J call TRBJ2-3; 8 positions agree with TRBD1. This CDR3 has 15 residues. Unmatched junction bases numbered 4, after V lost 2 bases and J lost 2 bases. Germline loops: CDR1 SGHRS, CDR2 YFSETQ. The CDR3 here is CASSFGQGPTDTQYF. The CDR3, as DNA: TGCGCCAGCAGCTTCGGACAGGGCCCCACAGATACGCAGTATTTT.

This clone has a handful of counts. The chain combines TRBV29-1 with TRBJ2-1; 9 nucleotides align to TRBD2. CDR1 is SQVTM and CDR2 is ANQGSEA in the germline V gene. The CDR3 runs to 14 residues. Losses at the gene ends were 7 bases for V and 7 bases for J; bases not matched to a gene: 11. The CDR3 reads CSARLASGGNEQFF. Written as DNA, the CDR3 is TGCAGCGCCCGACTTGCCAGCGGGGGGAATGAGCAGTTCTTC.

This clone was counted a few times. The chain employs TRBV7-3 and TRBJ2-2; 7 bases agree with TRBD1. CDR3 size: 15 residues. Germline-derived CDR1 and CDR2 are SGHTA and FQGTGA. V lost 5 bases and J lost 5; bases outside the gene matches: 8. The CDR3 sequence: CASSERTGRTGELFF. The CDR3 nucleotides read TGTGCCAGCAGCGAGCGGACAGGTCGGACCGGGGAGCTGTTTTTT.

This rearrangement joins TRBV19 to TRBJ1-2; 7 bases agree with TRBD1. CDR3 size: 16 residues. V gave up 5 bases and J gave up 5 bases; unmatched junction bases: 14. Germline CDR1 is LNHDA and CDR2 is SQIVND (reference sequence). This CDR3 reads CASSFLPPTGRYGYTF. The CDR3 DNA reads as TGTGCCAGTAGTTTCCTCCCCCCGACAGGGCGGTATGGCTACACCTTC.

V and J are TRBV11-3 and TRBJ2-5, with D perhaps TRBD1 (5 bases). Between the trimmed V and J ends, which lost 7 bases and 1 base, there was a span of 10 bases. Germline loops: CDR1 SGHNT, CDR2 YENEEA. This CDR3 spans 13 amino acids. The CDR3 spells CASTLQGQETQYF. The CDR3 DNA follows: TGTGCCAGCACCCTCCAGGGCCAAGAGACCCAGTACTTC.

This clone came up once. J is TRBJ2-2 and V is TRBV15; TRBD2 aligns across 7 bases. This CDR3 is 14 amino acids long. V gave up 8 bases and J gave up 4 bases; unmatched junction bases: 7. CDR1 LNHNV and CDR2 YYDKDF come from the germline V gene (reference sequence). The CDR3 nucleotides are TGTGCCACCGGTCGGGGAGGGCCCACCGGGGAGCTGTTTTTT. As protein: CATGRGGPTGELFF.

The chain links TRBV28 to TRBJ1-2; D gene uncertain. The CDR3 is made up of 12 amino acids. The germline V gene has CDR1 MDHEN and CDR2 SYDVKM. V shed 5 bases and J shed 2 bases, with 6 bases lying between them. The CDR3 is CASSILNYGYTF. CDR3 nucleotide sequence: TGTGCCAGCAGTATTTTAAACTATGGCTACACCTTC.

This clone has more than one count but fewer than ten. The chain recombines TRBV5-6 with TRBJ2-6, with 7 bases identical to TRBD1. The CDR3 is 15 amino acids. In germline, CDR1 is SGHDT, CDR2 YYEEEE. Trimming removed 4 bases from V and 7 bases from J; junction bases left unmatched: 8. The CDR3 here is CASSHRTGVANVLTF. The DNA of the CDR3 is TGTGCCAGCAGCCACAGGACAGGTGTAGCCAACGTCCTGACTTTC.

The chain links TRBV7-2 to TRBJ2-4; TRBD2 aligns across 8 bases. The CDR3 runs to 16 residues. From germline, CDR1 is SGHTA and CDR2 FQGNSA. J was trimmed by 3 bases and V by 0 bases; bases with no gene match: 4. The CDR3 is CASSLARTSGKNIQYF. In nucleotides, the CDR3 is TGTGCCAGCAGCTTAGCGCGAACTAGCGGCAAAAACATTCAGTACTTC.

The rearrangement links TRBV7-9 to TRBJ1-6; D gene unclear. In germline, CDR1 is SEHNR, CDR2 FQNEAQ (reference sequence). The CDR3 is 15 amino acids. Trimming removed 5 bases at V and 0 bases at J, with 8 bases between. CDR3 coding DNA: TGTGCCAGCAGCGCTTTGAGCTCCTATAATTCACCCCTCCACTTT. As protein: CASSALSSYNSPLHF.

J is TRBJ2-1 and V is TRBV28; possibly TRBD1 for D (6 bases). With 3 bases removed from V and 7 bases from J, the gap between germline ends came to 22 bases. This CDR3 has 17 amino acids. The germline V gene encodes CDR1 MDHEN and CDR2 SYDVKM. Here the CDR3 reads CASSFFRGSRSSNEQFF. CDR3 DNA: TGTGCCAGCAGTTTCTTCAGGGGCTCTAGGTCATCGAATGAGCAGTTCTTC.

The rearrangement joins TRBV11-3 to TRBJ1-2; 9 bases align to TRBD1. CDR1 and CDR2 from the germline V gene are SGHNT and YENEEA. The trim removed 5 bases at V and 6 bases at J, leaving 7 bases unmatched. The CDR3 extends over 14 amino acids. The CDR3 here is CASSPSGTGNGYTF. The CDR3 DNA reads as TGTGCCAGCAGCCCGTCCGGGACAGGGAATGGCTACACCTTC.

V is TRBV10-3 and J is TRBJ1-2, with D perhaps matching TRBD1 (6 bases). The CDR3 sequence is 12 residues long. The germline CDR1 and CDR2 sequences are ENHRY and SYGVKD. Trimming removed 5 bases from V and 6 bases from J, with 10 bases in between. The CDR3 nucleotides read TGTGCCATCAGTCAGGGGACGAATGGCTACACCTTC. Its protein product is CAISQGTNGYTF.

This clone was recorded only once. At one end the junction does not follow the germline gene, possibly because of a read error. The V call is TRBV7-7, the J call TRBJ1-4; perhaps TRBD1 as D (5 bases). The germline V gene has CDR1 SSHAT and CDR2 FNYEAQ (reference sequence). This CDR3 spans 16 amino acids. This chain's CDR3 is CASSLGIGAPNEKLFF. The CDR3 region has the DNA TGTGCTAGCAGCTTAGGTATAGGGGCGCCTAATGAAAAACTGTTTTTT.

This clone was observed a handful of times. The V call is TRBV19, the J call TRBJ1-5, with TRBD1 as a possible D gene (6 bases). This CDR3 region has 13 residues. Trimming stripped 6 bases from V and 4 bases from J, with 10 bases between. CDR1 is LNHDA and CDR2 is SQIVND in the germline V gene (reference sequence). This CDR3 is CASRSQGNQPQHF. The CDR3 nucleotides read TGTGCCAGTAGATCACAGGGAAATCAGCCCCAGCATTTT.

The rearrangement links TRBV9 to TRBJ2-7; D possibly corresponds to TRBD1 (8 bases). The V gene lost 0 bases and the J gene lost 4 bases, with 14 bases spanning the gap. The germline V gene encodes CDR1 SGDLS and CDR2 YYNGEE. This CDR3 has 15 amino acids. CDR3 amino acids: CASSVGGQGGYEQYF. The DNA for the CDR3 is TGTGCCAGCAGCGTAGGCGGACAGGGAGGGTACGAGCAGTACTTC.

The rearrangement joins TRBV21-1 to TRBJ1-5; the D segment call TRBD1 is taken from the table without a DNA check. TRBV21-1 is a documented pseudogene. The CDR3 is 17 residues long. Here the CDR3 reads CASSKGQGTYSNQPQHF. DNA of the CDR3: TGTGCCAGCAGCAAGGGACAGGGTACTTATAGCAATCAGCCCCAGCATTTT.

J is TRBJ1-2 and V is TRBV19; D may be TRBD1 (6 bases). Looked up from germline, CDR1 is LNHDA and CDR2 is SQIVND (reference sequence). V lost 0 bases to trimming and J lost 8 bases, with 19 bases between them. The CDR3 totals 16 residues. DNA of the CDR3: TGTGCCAGTAGTATAGATCCCGAGGCGGGGGCGAGGGGCTACACCTTC. Its protein product is CASSIDPEAGARGYTF.